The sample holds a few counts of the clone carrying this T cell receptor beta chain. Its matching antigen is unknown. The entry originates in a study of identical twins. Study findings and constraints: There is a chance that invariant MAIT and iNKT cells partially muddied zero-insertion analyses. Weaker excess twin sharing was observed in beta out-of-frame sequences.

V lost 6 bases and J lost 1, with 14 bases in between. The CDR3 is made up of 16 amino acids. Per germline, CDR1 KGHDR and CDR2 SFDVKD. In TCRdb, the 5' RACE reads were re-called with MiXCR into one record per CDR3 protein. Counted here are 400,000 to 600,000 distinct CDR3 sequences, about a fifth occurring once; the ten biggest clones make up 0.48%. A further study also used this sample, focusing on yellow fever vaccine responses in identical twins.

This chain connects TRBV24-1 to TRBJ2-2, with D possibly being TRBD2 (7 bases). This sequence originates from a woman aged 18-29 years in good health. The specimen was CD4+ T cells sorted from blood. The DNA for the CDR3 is TGTGCCACCAGTTCGGGGGGCCATCGGAACACCGGGGAGCTGTTTTTT. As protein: CATSSGGHRNTGELFF.